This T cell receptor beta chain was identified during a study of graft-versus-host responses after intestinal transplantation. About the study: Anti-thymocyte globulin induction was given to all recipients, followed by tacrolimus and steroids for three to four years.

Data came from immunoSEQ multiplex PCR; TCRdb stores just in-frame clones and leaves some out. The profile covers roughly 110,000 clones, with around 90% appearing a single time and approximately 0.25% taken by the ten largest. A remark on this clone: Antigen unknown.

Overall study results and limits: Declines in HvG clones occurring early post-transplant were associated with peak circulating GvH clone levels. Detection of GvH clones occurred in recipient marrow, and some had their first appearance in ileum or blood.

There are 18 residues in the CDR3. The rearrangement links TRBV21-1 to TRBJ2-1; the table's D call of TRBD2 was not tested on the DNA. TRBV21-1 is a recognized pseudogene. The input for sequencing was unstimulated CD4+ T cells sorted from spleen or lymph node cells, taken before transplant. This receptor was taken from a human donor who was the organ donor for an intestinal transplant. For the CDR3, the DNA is TGTGCCAGCAGCAAAGGGCAGGCTAGCGGGAGAATAGGCAATGAGCAGTTCTTC. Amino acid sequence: CASSKGQASGRIGNEQFF.